The rows below give T cell receptor beta chains drawn from one sample of a study of cytomegalovirus exposure and HLA in healthy donors. Sequencing used immunoSEQ multiplex PCR; TCRdb keeps in-frame clones, though not all of them. The repertoire holds around 230,000 clones, roughly 78% seen once, with about 0.47% in the top ten. The sequenced material came from PBMCs. Receptor source: a boy under 18 in good health and CMV-seronegative. Each CDR3 is given with its conserved first and last residue. The D gene is left open where the match is weak. Size is stated for part of the rows, as once, few or many counts, or as a class when the clone is expanded.

j_gene: TRBJ1-5; abundance: NA; d_gene: NA; v_gene: TRBV19; CDR3nt: TGTGCCAGTAAAATAGAGGACTATAGCAATCAGCCCCAGCATTTT; CDR3aa: CASKIEDYSNQPQHF
j_gene: TRBJ1-5; abundance: few; d_gene: TRBD1; v_gene: TRBV6-6; CDR3nt: TGTGCCAGCAGTCGACGACAGGGGGACCCGGGTCAGCCCCAGCATTTT; CDR3aa: CASSRRQGDPGQPQHF
j_gene: TRBJ1-5; abundance: NA; d_gene: NA; v_gene: TRBV29-1; CDR3nt: TGCAGCGTTCTGTTGGGGGCAGCAACTCAGCCCCAGCATTTT; CDR3aa: CSVLLGAATQPQHF
j_gene: TRBJ2-4; abundance: NA; d_gene: TRBD2; v_gene: TRBV7-9; CDR3nt: TGTGCCAGCAGCTTACCGCGGGGGGACAAAAACATTCAGTACTTC; CDR3aa: CASSLPRGDKNIQYF
j_gene: TRBJ1-4; abundance: NA; d_gene: TRBD1; v_gene: TRBV5-6; CDR3nt: TGTGCCAGCAGCTTCGGGACAGGGAATGAAAAACTGTTTTTT; CDR3aa: CASSFGTGNEKLFF
j_gene: TRBJ1-2; abundance: NA; d_gene: NA; v_gene: TRBV21-1; CDR3nt: TGTGCCAGCAATTTTAGCCGCGGCTATGGCTACACCTTC; CDR3aa: CASNFSRGYGYTF
j_gene: TRBJ1-5; abundance: NA; d_gene: TRBD1; v_gene: TRBV7-9; CDR3nt: TGTGCCAGCAGCCCGGACAGGGGAGGTCAGCCCCAGCATTTT; CDR3aa: CASSPDRGGQPQHF
j_gene: TRBJ1-1; abundance: few; d_gene: TRBD1; v_gene: TRBV6-1; CDR3nt: TGTGCCAGTAGGACAGGGGTAAACACTGAAGCTTTCTTT; CDR3aa: CASRTGVNTEAFF
j_gene: TRBJ2-7; abundance: NA; d_gene: TRBD1; v_gene: TRBV11-1; CDR3nt: TGTGCCAGCAGCACCCGACAGGGCGCTTCCTACGAGCAGTACTTC; CDR3aa: CASSTRQGASYEQYF
j_gene: TRBJ1-1; abundance: NA; d_gene: NA; v_gene: TRBV14; CDR3nt: TGTGCCAGCAGCCAATCAAATGCGGGGTTAGGGGCTTTCTTT; CDR3aa: CASSQSNAGLGAFF
j_gene: TRBJ2-7; abundance: NA; d_gene: NA; v_gene: TRBV5-1; CDR3nt: TGCGCCAGCAGTCCCCCCTTGGACGGACTATACGAGCAGTACTTC; CDR3aa: CASSPPLDGLYEQYF
j_gene: TRBJ2-7; abundance: NA; d_gene: TRBD2; v_gene: TRBV5-4; CDR3nt: TGTGCCATCAGAAGCGGGGGGCGGGAGGACGAGCAGTACTTC; CDR3aa: CAIRSGGREDEQYF
j_gene: TRBJ1-1; abundance: NA; d_gene: TRBD1; v_gene: TRBV13; CDR3nt: TGTGCCAGCAGCTTAATTTCGCAGGGGGCTTGGTACACTGAAGCTTTCTTT; CDR3aa: CASSLISQGAWYTEAFF
j_gene: TRBJ1-2; abundance: NA; d_gene: NA; v_gene: TRBV6-1; CDR3nt: TGTGCCAGCAGGGGGACGGGAGCTAACTATGGCTACACCTTC; CDR3aa: CASRGTGANYGYTF
j_gene: TRBJ2-7; abundance: few; d_gene: NA; v_gene: TRBV10-3; CDR3nt: TGTGCCATCAGTGAGTCCTCCCTGCTACTAGAATACGAGCAGTACTTC; CDR3aa: CAISESSLLLEYEQYF
j_gene: TRBJ1-1; abundance: NA; d_gene: NA; v_gene: TRBV6-5; CDR3nt: TGTGCCAGCGGCAGGAACACTGAAGCTTTCTTT; CDR3aa: CASGRNTEAFF
j_gene: TRBJ1-4; abundance: few; d_gene: NA; v_gene: TRBV19; CDR3nt: TGTGCCAGTAGTATAGCCCCCTGGGCGAATGAAAAACTGTTTTTT; CDR3aa: CASSIAPWANEKLFF
j_gene: TRBJ1-1; abundance: NA; d_gene: NA; v_gene: TRBV9; CDR3nt: TGTGCCAGCAGCCCTCAGAGTGGGGAGCCCCAGACAGCTTTCTTT; CDR3aa: CASSPQSGEPQTAFF
j_gene: TRBJ1-5; abundance: NA; d_gene: TRBD1; v_gene: TRBV30; CDR3nt: TGTGCCTGGGCTCAAAACAGGGGCGGTCAGCCCCAGCATTTT; CDR3aa: CAWAQNRGGQPQHF